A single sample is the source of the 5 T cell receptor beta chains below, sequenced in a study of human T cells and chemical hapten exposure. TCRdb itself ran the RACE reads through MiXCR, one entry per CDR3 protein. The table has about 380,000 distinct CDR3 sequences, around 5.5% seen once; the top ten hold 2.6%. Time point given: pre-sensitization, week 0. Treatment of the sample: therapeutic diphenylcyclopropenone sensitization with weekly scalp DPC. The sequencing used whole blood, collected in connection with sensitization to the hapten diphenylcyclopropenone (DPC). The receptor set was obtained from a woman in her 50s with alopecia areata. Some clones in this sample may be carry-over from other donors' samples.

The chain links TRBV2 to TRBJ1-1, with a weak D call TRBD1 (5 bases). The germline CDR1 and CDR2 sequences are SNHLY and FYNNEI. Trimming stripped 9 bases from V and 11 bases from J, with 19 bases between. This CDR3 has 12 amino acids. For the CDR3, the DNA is TGTGCCAGTATCTCCGGGGACTCAAGGGCTTTCTTT. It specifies CASISGDSRAFF.

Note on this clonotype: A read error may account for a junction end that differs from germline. CDR3 protein: CASRGPATGTQYF. The CDR3 DNA is TGTGCCAGTAGGGGCCCTGCCACAGGTACGCAGTATTTT. The rearrangement joins TRBV12-3 or TRBV12-4 to TRBJ2-3; a possible D gene is TRBD1 (5 bases). There are 13 residues in the CDR3.

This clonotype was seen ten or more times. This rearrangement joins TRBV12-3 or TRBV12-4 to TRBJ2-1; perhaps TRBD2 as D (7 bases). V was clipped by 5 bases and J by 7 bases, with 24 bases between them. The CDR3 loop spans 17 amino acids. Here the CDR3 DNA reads TGTGCCAGCAGTCCATCGAAGGGGGGGCCTAATATGAATGAGCAGTTCTTC. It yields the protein CASSPSKGGPNMNEQFF.

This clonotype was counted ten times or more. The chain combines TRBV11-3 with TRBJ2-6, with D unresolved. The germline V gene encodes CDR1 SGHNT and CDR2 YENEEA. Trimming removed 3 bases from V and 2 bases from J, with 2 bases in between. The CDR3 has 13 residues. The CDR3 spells CASSFPGANVLTF. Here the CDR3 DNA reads TGTGCCAGCAGCTTCCCTGGGGCCAACGTCCTGACTTTC. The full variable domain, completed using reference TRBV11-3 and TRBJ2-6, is EAGVVQSPRYKIIEKKQPVAFWCNPISGHNTLYWYLQNLGQGPELLIRYENEEAVDDSQLPKDRFSAERLKGVDSTLKIQPAELGDSAVYLCASSFPGANVLTFGAGSRLTVL.

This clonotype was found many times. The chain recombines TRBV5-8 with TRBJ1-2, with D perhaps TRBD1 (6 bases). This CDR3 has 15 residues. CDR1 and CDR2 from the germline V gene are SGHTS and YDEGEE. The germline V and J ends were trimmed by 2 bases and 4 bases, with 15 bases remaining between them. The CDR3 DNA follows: TGTGCCAGCAGCTTCGCGACAGGTTTGCTCTATGGCTACACCTTC. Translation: CASSFATGLLYGYTF. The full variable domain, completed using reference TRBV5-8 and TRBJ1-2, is EAGVTQSPTHLIKTRGQQATLRCSPISGHTSVYWYQQALGLGLQFLLWYDEGEERNRGNFPPRFSGRQFPNYSSELNVNALELEDSALYLCASSFATGLLYGYTFGSGTRLTVV.